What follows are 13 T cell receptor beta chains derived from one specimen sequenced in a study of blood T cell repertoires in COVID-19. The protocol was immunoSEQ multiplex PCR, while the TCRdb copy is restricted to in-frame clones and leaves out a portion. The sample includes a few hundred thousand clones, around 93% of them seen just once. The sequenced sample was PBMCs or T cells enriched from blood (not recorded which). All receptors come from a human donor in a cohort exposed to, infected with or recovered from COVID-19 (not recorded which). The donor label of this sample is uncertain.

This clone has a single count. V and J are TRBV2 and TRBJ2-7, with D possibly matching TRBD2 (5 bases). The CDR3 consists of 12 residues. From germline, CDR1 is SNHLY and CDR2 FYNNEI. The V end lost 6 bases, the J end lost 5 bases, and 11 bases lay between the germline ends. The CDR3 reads CASREESDEQYF. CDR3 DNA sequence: TGTGCCAGCAGGGAGGAGAGTGACGAGCAGTACTTC. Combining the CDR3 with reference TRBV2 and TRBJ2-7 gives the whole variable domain EPEVTQTPSHQVTQMGQEVILRCVPISNHLYFYWYRQILGQKVEFLVSFYNNEISEKSEIFDDQFSVERPDGSNFTLKIRSTKLEDSAMYFCASREESDEQYFGPGTRLTVT.

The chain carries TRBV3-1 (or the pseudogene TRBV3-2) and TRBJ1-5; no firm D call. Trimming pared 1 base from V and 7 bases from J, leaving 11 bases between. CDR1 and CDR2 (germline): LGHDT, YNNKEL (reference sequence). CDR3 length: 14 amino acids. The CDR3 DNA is TGTGCCAGCAGCCAAGGGGCCAGTCAACAGCCCCAGCATTTT. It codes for CASSQGASQQPQHF.

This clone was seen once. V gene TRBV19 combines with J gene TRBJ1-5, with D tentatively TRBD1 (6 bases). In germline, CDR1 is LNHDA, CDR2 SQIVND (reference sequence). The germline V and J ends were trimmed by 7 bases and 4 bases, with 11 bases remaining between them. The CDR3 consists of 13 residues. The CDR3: CASKGQGNQPQHF. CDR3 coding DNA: TGTGCCAGTAAGGGCCAGGGGAATCAGCCCCAGCATTTT. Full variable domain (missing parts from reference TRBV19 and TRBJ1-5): DGGITQSPKYLFRKEGQNVTLSCEQNLNHDAMYWYRQDPGQGLRLIYYSQIVNDFQKGDIAEGYSVSREKKESFPLTVTSAQKNPTAFYLCASKGQGNQPQHFGDGTRLSIL.

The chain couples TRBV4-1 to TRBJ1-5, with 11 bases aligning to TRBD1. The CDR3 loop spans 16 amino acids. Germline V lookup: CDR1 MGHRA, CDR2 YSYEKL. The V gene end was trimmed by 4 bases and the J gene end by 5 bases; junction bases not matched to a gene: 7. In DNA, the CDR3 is TGCGCCAGCAGCCCCTTTGGGACAGGGGGGGATCAGCCCCAGCATTTT. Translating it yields CASSPFGTGGDQPQHF.

The DNA for the CDR3 is TGTGCCAGCAGTCCACAGGGGGCAGGGGTTGAAGCTTTCTTT. Translated: CASSPQGAGVEAFF. The J gene is TRBJ1-1, the V gene TRBV2, with TRBD1 identical over 9 bases. Germline V gene lookup returns CDR1 SNHLY and CDR2 FYNNEI. V lost 5 bases, J lost 7 bases, and 8 bases stayed unmatched. The CDR3 length is 14 residues.

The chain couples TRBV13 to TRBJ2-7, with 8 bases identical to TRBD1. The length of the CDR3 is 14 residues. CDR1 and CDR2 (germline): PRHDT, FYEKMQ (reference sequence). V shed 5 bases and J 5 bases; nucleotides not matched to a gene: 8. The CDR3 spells CASSLGQGTDEQYF. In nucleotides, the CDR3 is TGTGCCAGCAGCCTCGGACAGGGCACAGACGAGCAGTACTTC.

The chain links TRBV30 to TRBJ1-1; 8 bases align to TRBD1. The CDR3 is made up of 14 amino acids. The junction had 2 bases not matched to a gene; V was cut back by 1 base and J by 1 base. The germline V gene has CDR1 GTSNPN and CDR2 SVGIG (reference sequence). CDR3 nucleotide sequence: TGTGCCTGGAGTGAGGGACAGGCGAACACTGAAGCTTTCTTT. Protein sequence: CAWSEGQANTEAFF. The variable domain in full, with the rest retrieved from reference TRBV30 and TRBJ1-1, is SQTIHQWPATLVQPVGSPLSLECTVEGTSNPNLYWYRQAAGRGLQLLFYSVGIGQISSEVPQNLSASRPQDRQFILSSKKLLLSDSGFYLCAWSEGQANTEAFFGQGTRLTVV.

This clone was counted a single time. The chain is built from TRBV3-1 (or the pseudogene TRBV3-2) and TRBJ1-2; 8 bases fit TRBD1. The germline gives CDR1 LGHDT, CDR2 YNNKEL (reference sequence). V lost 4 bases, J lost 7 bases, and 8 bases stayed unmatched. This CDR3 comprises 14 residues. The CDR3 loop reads CASSPMRTGLGYTF. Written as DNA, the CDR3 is TGTGCCAGCAGCCCGATGCGGACAGGGCTTGGCTACACCTTC.

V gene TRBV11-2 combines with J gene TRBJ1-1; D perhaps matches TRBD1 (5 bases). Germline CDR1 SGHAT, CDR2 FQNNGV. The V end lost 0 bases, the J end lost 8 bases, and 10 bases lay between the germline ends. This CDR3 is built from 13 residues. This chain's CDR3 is CASSLDRVNEAFF. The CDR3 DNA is TGTGCCAGCAGCTTAGACAGGGTAAACGAAGCTTTCTTT. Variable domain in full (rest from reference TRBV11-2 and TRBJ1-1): EAGVAQSPRYKIIEKRQSVAFWCNPISGHATLYWYQQILGQGPKLLIQFQNNGVVDDSQLPKDRFSAERLKGVDSTLKIQPAKLEDSAVYLCASSLDRVNEAFFGQGTRLTVV.

The CDR3 bases are TGTGCCTGGAGTGTAATCAGTCGACTAGCGACGAAGCAGACCCAGTACTTC. Translation gives CAWSVISRLATKQTQYF. The chain links TRBV30 to TRBJ2-5; 8 bases line up with TRBD2. V shed 0 bases and J 6 bases; nucleotides not matched to a gene: 15. Germline V lookup: CDR1 GTSNPN, CDR2 SVGIG (reference sequence). The CDR3 has 17 amino acids.

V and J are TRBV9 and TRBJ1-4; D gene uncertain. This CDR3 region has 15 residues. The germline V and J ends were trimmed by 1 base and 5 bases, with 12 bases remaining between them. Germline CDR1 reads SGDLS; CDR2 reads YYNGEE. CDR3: CASSVSPSGNEKLFF. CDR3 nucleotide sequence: TGTGCCAGCAGCGTATCCCCGAGCGGAAATGAAAAACTGTTTTTT.

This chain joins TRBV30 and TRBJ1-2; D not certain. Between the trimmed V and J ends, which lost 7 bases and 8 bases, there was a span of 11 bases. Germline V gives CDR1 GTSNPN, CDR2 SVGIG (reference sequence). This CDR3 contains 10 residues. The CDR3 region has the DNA TGTGCCTCCAGCCCGGGAGGCTACACCTTC. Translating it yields CASSPGGYTF.

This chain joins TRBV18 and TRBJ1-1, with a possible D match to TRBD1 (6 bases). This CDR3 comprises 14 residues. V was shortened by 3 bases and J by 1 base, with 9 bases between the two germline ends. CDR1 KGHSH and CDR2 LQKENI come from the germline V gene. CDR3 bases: TGTGCCAGCTCACCCCCGGGACAGAACACTGAAGCTTTCTTT. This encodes CASSPPGQNTEAFF.